One and the same sample provided the 8 T cell receptor beta chains below, sequenced in a study of blood T cell repertoires in COVID-19. Produced via immunoSEQ multiplex PCR; TCRdb's table is partial and in-frame only. The repertoire holds a few hundred thousand clones, with about 89% as singletons. The sequencing input was PBMCs or T cells enriched from blood (not recorded which). The receptors originated from a man between 35 and 55 years old in a cohort exposed to, infected with or recovered from COVID-19 (not recorded which).

V and J are TRBV9 and TRBJ2-2; tentatively, D is TRBD1 (7 bases). CDR1 and CDR2 from the germline V gene are SGDLS and YYNGEE. V dropped 6 bases and J dropped 2 bases, with 14 bases sitting between them. The CDR3 covers 15 residues. The CDR3 coding sequence is TGTGCCAGCAACCGAGGAGGGGGCAACACCGGGGAGCTGTTTTTT. It yields the protein CASNRGGGNTGELFF. Filled out from reference TRBV9 and TRBJ2-2, the complete variable domain reads DSGVTQTPKHLITATGQRVTLRCSPRSGDLSVYWYQQSLDQGLQFLIQYYNGEERAKGNILERFSAQQFPDLHSELNLSSLELGDSALYFCASNRGGGNTGELFFGEGSRLTVL.

The chain links TRBV28 to TRBJ2-5; 7 nucleotides agree with TRBD2. Germline loops: CDR1 MDHEN, CDR2 SYDVKM. CDR3 length: 16 amino acids. V lost 5 bases and J lost 5; bases outside the gene matches: 14. The CDR3 nucleotides read TGTGCCAGCAGTACCCGACTAAGCGGGGCTGGCGAGACCCAGTACTTC. It encodes CASSTRLSGAGETQYF.

V is TRBV7-9 and J is TRBJ1-3; 11 positions agree with TRBD1. In germline, CDR1 is SEHNR, CDR2 FQNEAQ (reference sequence). CDR3 length equals 16 residues. The V and J ends lost 5 bases and 3 bases, in that order; junction bases with no gene match: 6. The CDR3 bases are TGTGCCAGCAGCACCACCGGGACAGGGGGTGGAAACACCATATATTTT. Its protein is CASSTTGTGGGNTIYF.

The rearrangement uses TRBV5-1 and TRBJ2-1, with 7 bases matching TRBD1. V lost 4 bases to trimming and J lost 1 base; unmatched junction nucleotides: 5. The V gene's germline CDR1 is SGHRS and CDR2 YFSETQ. This CDR3 has 15 amino acids. The CDR3 spells CASSRTGLSYNEQFF. The CDR3 DNA reads TGCGCCAGCAGCAGGACAGGCCTTTCCTACAATGAGCAGTTCTTC.

This sequence joins TRBV10-2 and TRBJ1-4, with TRBD1 as a possible D gene (5 bases). The ends were cut back, 2 bases at V and 8 bases at J, with 9 bases in the middle. The germline CDR1 and CDR2 sequences are WSHSY and SAAADI. The CDR3 spans 13 residues. CDR3 DNA sequence: TGCGCCAGCAGTGAGGACAGAAGAGAAAAACTGTTTTTT. It encodes CASSEDRREKLFF.

The rearrangement uses TRBV19 and TRBJ2-3; the D is unclear. The V end was cut by 5 bases, the J end by 7 bases, with 13 bases between. Germline CDR1 LNHDA, CDR2 SQIVND (reference sequence). This CDR3 is 13 amino acids long. CDR3 sequence (DNA): TGTGCCAGTAGTTATCTATCACAGAATACGCAGTATTTT. Its translation is CASSYLSQNTQYF.

This clone was detected once. The rearrangement joins TRBV28 to TRBJ2-7; 7 bases fit TRBD1. The ends lost 10 bases at V and 0 bases at J; junction bases unmatched: 12. The germline gives CDR1 MDHEN, CDR2 SYDVKM. The CDR3 runs to 15 residues. CDR3 bases: TGTGCCACCATCCCAGGGGGATCGACCTCCTACGAGCAGTACTTC. Its translation: CATIPGGSTSYEQYF.

The chain carries TRBV6-5 and TRBJ1-2; D remains unclear. V gave up 5 bases and J gave up 2 bases, with 12 bases separating them. The germline V gene has CDR1 MNHEY and CDR2 SVGAGI. CDR3 length equals 14 residues. CDR3 loop: CASSTLDRNYGYTF. The CDR3 DNA sequence: TGTGCCAGCAGTACTCTAGACCGCAACTATGGCTACACCTTC.